This T cell receptor beta chain stems from a study of T cell repertoires in cytomegalovirus infection. At the level of the study: Both CMV infection and a matching HLA type were indicated by public TCR beta signatures.

This clonotype was seen many times. Its matching antigen is unknown. One entry per CDR3 protein results from TCRdb running MiXCR on the reads. Among 90,000 to 130,000 distinct CDR3 sequences, over 9% were seen once, and the ten largest hold about 32%. Sequencing input: PBMCs, sequenced either directly or after in vitro stimulation (not recorded which). This TCR derives from a human donor in good health (CMV status not recorded). Some clones in this sample may be carry-over from other donors' samples.

The CDR3 DNA reads TGTGCCAGCAGCTTAGCGGCTGGGACTAGCGGACCCTACTCCGAGCAGTACTTC. It specifies CASSLAAGTSGPYSEQYF. The chain is built from TRBV7-2 and TRBJ2-7; 11 bases line up with TRBD2. CDR1 and CDR2 from the germline V gene are SGHTA and FQGNSA. This CDR3 spans 18 amino acids. Germline trimming cut 0 bases from V and 6 bases from J; bases unmatched to any gene: 13.